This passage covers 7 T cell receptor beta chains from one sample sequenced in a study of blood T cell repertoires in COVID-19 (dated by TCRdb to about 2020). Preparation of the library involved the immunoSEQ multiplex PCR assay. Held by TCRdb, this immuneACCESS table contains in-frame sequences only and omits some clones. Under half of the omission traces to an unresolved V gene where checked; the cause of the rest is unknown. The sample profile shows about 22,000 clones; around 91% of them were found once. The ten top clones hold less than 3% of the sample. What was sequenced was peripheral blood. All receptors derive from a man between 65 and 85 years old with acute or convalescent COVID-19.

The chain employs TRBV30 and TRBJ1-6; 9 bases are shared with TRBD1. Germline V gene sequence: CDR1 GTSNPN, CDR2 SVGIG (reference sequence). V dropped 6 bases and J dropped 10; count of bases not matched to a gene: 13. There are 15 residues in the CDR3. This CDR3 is CACSGPGQGISPLHF. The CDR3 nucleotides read TGTGCCTGCTCGGGACCGGGACAGGGAATATCACCCCTCCACTTT.

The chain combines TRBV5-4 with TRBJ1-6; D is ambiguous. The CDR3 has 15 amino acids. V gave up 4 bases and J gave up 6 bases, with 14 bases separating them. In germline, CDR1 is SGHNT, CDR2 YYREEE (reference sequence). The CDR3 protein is CASSRISEGNSPLHF. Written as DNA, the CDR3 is TGTGCCAGCAGCCGAATCTCAGAGGGTAATTCACCCCTCCACTTT.

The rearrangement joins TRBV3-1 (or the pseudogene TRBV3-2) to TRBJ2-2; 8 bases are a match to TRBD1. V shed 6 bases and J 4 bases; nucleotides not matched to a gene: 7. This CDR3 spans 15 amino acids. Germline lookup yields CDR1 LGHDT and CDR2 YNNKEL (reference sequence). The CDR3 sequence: CASRVGQGGTGELFF. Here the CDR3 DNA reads TGTGCCAGCAGGGTAGGACAGGGTGGCACCGGGGAGCTGTTTTTT.

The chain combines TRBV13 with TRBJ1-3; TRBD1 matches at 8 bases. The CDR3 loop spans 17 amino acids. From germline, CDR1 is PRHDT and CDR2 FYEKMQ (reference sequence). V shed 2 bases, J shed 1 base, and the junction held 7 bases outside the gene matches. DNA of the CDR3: TGTGCCAGCAGCTTAAGGACAGGGTTGATATCTGGAAACACCATATATTTT. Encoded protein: CASSLRTGLISGNTIYF.

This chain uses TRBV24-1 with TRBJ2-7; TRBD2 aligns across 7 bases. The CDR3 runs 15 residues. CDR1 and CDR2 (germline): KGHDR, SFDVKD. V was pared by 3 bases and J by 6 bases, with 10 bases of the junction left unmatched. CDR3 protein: CATSDGAGAMGEQYF. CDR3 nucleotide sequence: TGTGCCACCAGTGATGGGGCGGGAGCGATGGGCGAGCAGTACTTC.

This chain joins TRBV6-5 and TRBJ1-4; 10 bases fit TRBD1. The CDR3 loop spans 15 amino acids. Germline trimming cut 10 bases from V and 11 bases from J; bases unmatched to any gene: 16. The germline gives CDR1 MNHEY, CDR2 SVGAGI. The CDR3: CATSSGTGDWSKLFF. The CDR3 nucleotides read TGTGCCACTTCTTCAGGGACAGGGGACTGGAGTAAACTGTTTTTT.

CDR3 sequence (DNA): TGTGCCAGCTCACCACCGGGACAGTCCTACGAGCAGTACTTC. Protein sequence: CASSPPGQSYEQYF. V gene TRBV18 combines with J gene TRBJ2-7; 7 positions agree with TRBD1. V dropped 0 bases and J dropped 1; count of bases not matched to a gene: 0. Germline V gene lookup returns CDR1 KGHSH and CDR2 LQKENI. This CDR3 is built from 14 residues.